This TCR beta chain originates from a study of T cells in Graves' hyperthyroidism and ophthalmopathy (dated by TCRdb to 2018 to 2020). About the study as a whole: Peripheral blood samples were taken at initial diagnosis, before any treatment was given. To identify TCR V-J signatures that set the groups apart, the researchers used a discovery cohort of 90 to 100 patients, made up of roughly 40 with Graves' ophthalmopathy and 57 with stable Graves' hyperthyroidism. An independent validation cohort of around 19 hyperthyroidism patients and 17 patients who later progressed to ophthalmopathy tested prospective prediction of ophthalmopathy. The roughly 91 discovery patients were randomly split 7:3 into training and test sets. In roughly six Graves' hyperthyroidism patients, the study also compared T-cell repertoires from thyroid tissue with T-cell repertoires from blood. After sampling, hyperthyroidism patients received methimazole starting at 30 mg daily, and ophthalmopathy patients received high-dose intravenous methylprednisolone. The paper reports TCR Vbeta CDR3 sequencing of approximately 140 peripheral blood samples: 40 or so ophthalmopathy, under 80 hyperthyroidism and around 17 progressor patients.

This clonotype appeared many times. The antigen it binds to is not known. The sample holds no much larger clone one base away, and base qualities are not on file. The TCR beta CDR3 regions were amplified from RNA transcripts. The first round of RT-PCR for the TCR CDR3 was performed with the HTBI primer set and the Qiagen OneStep RT-PCR kit. Libraries were constructed in a second round of multiplex PCR, after which size selection and purification were carried out. Libraries were sequenced paired-end with 100 bp reads on an Illumina HiSeq2000. The study's processing was this. SOAPnuke was used to process the raw data, with reads discarded if the reads contained adapters or uncalled bases, had a mean Phred below 15, or lacked an exact constant-primer or identifier match. COPE v1.2.5 was used to merge the high-quality paired reads, and each unique nucleotide sequence was defined as a clonotype. Clonotypes were aligned to IMGT TRBV, TRBD and TRBJ reference segments using MiTCR v1.1. Analysis was restricted to V-J combinations with a frequency above 0.0001, which covered roughly 99% of repertoires. The TCS score was defined as F50 (clonal expansion) divided by E x V (chaos), with BLOSUM62-based TCRdist calculated between CDR3 peptides within each V-J. Welch's t-statistics and random forest reduced just over 500 V-J features to 13, which were used in a naive Bayes classifier (R e1071). TCRdb ran its own pipeline on the public reads, namely fastp trimming at Q25 and MiXCR clone calling, and kept in-frame beta chains. Entries that share a CDR3 protein sequence are merged under the most common genes and DNA. The V and J calls were not made by the authors but by TCRdb's processing. The sample contains under 350,000 distinct CDR3 sequences, around 15% of them found a single time. Over 45% of the sample is in the top ten clones.

Ophthalmopathy patients had moderately to severely active disease, with a Clinical Activity Score of 3 or more, a NOSPECS grade of 4 or more, and a disease duration of less than 3 months. Patients with uncontrolled infections, other autoimmune diseases, pregnancy or lactation were excluded. Diagnoses were established on the basis of clinical symptoms, serum thyroxine and TRAb, thyroid ultrasound, and orbital computed tomography. Ficoll-Paque density gradient centrifugation was used to isolate PBMCs from about 9.4 ml of fresh peripheral blood. Total RNA was extracted using Trizol reagent, and RNA quality was assessed on an Agilent 2100 Bioanalyzer. The study at large found these results: In validation, the model predicted progression to ophthalmopathy with over 60% sensitivity and around 72% specificity, a median of approximately 6.5 months before onset. Most expanded thyroid clonotypes (frequency above 0.001) were also detected in blood, suggesting blood repertoires may reflect thyroid immune responses. Sample size was not statistically predetermined, and blinding of investigators to group allocation was not performed. A model built on a 13 V-J signature distinguished ophthalmopathy from stable hyperthyroidism, reaching 87.88% sensitivity and about 81% specificity in cross-validation and 80%/75% in testing.

Reading the germline V gene gives CDR1 SGHTA and CDR2 FQGNSA. The cysteine opens and the phenylalanine closes a CDR3 of 13 amino acids. The CDR3 DNA has 39 bases and is translated from base 1. V is clipped by 5 bases and J by 7 bases, and the sequence between their germline boundaries is 12 bases long. This TCR came from a woman aged 55-70 years with Graves' ophthalmopathy. Source material: blood. This sequence uses TRBV7-2 and TRBJ2-1; the D gene is perhaps TRBD1, from 5 matching bases. DNA sequence: TGTGCCAGCAGCCGCCCAGGGATAAATGAGCAGTTCTTC. Protein translation: CASSRPGINEQFF. Extended through the reference TRBV7-2 and TRBJ2-1 proteins, this CDR3 yields the full variable domain: GAGVSQSPSNKVTEKGKDVELRCDPISGHTALYWYRQSLGQGLEFLIYFQGNSAPDKSGLPSDRFSAERTGGSVSTLTIQRTQQEDSAVYLCASSRPGINEQFFGPGTRLTVL.